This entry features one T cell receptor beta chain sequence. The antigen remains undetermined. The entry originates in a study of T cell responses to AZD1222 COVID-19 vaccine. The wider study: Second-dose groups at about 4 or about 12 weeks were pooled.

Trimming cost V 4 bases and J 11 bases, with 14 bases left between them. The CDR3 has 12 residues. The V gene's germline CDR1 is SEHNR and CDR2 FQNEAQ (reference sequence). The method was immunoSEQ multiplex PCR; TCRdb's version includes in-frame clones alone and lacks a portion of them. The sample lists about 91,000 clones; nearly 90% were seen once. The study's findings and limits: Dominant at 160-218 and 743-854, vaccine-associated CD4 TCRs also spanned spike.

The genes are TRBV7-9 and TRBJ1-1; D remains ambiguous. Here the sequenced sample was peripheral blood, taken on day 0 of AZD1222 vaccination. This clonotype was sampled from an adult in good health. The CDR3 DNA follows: TGTGCCAGCAGCTCCTACACAGAGATTGCTTTCTTT. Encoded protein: CASSSYTEIAFF. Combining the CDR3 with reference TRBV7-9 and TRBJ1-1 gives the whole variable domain DTGVSQNPRHKITKRGQNVTFRCDPISEHNRLYWYRQTLGQGPEFLTYFQNEAQLEKSRLLSDRFSAERPKGSFSTLEIQRTEQGDSAMYLCASSSYTEIAFFGQGTRLTVV.